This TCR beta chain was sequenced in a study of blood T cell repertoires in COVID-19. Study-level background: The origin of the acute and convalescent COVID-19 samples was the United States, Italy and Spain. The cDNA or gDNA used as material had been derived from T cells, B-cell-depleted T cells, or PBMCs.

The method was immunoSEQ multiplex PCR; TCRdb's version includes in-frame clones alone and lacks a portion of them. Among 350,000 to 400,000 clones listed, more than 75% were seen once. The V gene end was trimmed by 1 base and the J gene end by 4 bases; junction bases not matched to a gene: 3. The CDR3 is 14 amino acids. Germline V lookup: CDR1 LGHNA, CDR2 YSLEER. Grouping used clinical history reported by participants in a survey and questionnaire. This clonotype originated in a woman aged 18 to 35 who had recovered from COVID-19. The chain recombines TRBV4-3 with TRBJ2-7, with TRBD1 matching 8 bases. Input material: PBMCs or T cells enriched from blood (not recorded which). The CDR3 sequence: CASSQGTGKYEQYF. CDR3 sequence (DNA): TGCGCCAGCAGCCAAGGGACAGGGAAGTACGAGCAGTACTTC.